What follows are 9 T cell receptor beta chains derived from one specimen sequenced in a study of control samples from healthy donors and cancer patients. Data came from immunoSEQ multiplex PCR; TCRdb stores just in-frame clones and leaves some out. Its listing shows about 210,000 clones. What was sequenced was blood. The receptors shown here come from a woman aged 25 to 45 in good health.

A remark on this clone: Other DNA sequences in the same sample also yield this CDR3. J is TRBJ1-2 and V is TRBV28; D may be TRBD1 (5 bases). The V gene lost 6 bases and the J gene lost 5 bases, with 10 bases spanning the gap. The CDR3 length is 12 residues. Germline lookup yields CDR1 MDHEN and CDR2 SYDVKM. CDR3 protein: CASRGGVYGYTF. The CDR3 DNA reads TGTGCCAGCAGGGGAGGGGTTTATGGCTACACCTTC.

This sequence joins TRBV3-1 (or the pseudogene TRBV3-2) and TRBJ2-3, with TRBD2 matching 7 bases. V dropped 0 bases and J dropped 1; count of bases not matched to a gene: 7. Germline V CDR1 and CDR2: LGHDT, YNNKEL (reference sequence). There are 17 residues in the CDR3. In DNA, the CDR3 is TGTGCCAGCAGCCAAGAGCAGCGCGGACTAGGCACAGATACGCAGTATTTT. Encoded protein: CASSQEQRGLGTDTQYF.

The chain combines TRBV6-6 with TRBJ1-1; D not certain. Germline V gives CDR1 MNHNY, CDR2 SVGAGI (reference sequence). V shed 5 bases and J shed 1 base, with 11 bases lying between them. The CDR3 extends over 14 amino acids. CDR3 region: CASSLHGPNTEAFF. In DNA form, the CDR3 reads TGTGCCAGCAGTCTACACGGCCCGAACACTGAAGCTTTCTTT.

The V and J genes are TRBV16 and TRBJ1-2; D is uncertain. The germline V and J ends were trimmed by 0 bases and 7 bases, with 12 bases remaining between them. The CDR3 extends over 14 amino acids. CDR1 and CDR2 from the germline V gene are KGHSY and FQNENV. CDR3 sequence (DNA): TGTGCCAGCAGCCAATCGACTAACGGAGCTGGCTACACCTTC. It yields the protein CASSQSTNGAGYTF.

The V call is TRBV27, the J call TRBJ2-1; the D is unclear. Germline V CDR1 and CDR2: MNHEY, SMNVEV (reference sequence). The length of the CDR3 is 13 residues. V was trimmed by 5 bases and J by 10 bases, leaving 15 bases between them. Here the CDR3 DNA reads TGTGCCAGCAGTCCGTTATCGTCTCGGGAGCAGTTCTTC. This gives the protein CASSPLSSREQFF.

The V gene is TRBV7-9, the J gene TRBJ1-1, with TRBD1 as a possible D gene (5 bases). The CDR3 spans 13 residues. The germline V and J ends were trimmed by 6 bases and 1 base, with 9 bases remaining between them. From germline, CDR1 is SEHNR and CDR2 FQNEAQ (reference sequence). In DNA, the CDR3 is TGTGCCAGCAGTCTAACAGGGAACACTGAAGCTTTCTTT. It is translated as CASSLTGNTEAFF.

J is TRBJ1-2 and V is TRBV4-1; D might be TRBD1 (5 bases). Per the germline V gene, CDR1 is MGHRA and CDR2 is YSYEKL. The CDR3 loop spans 17 amino acids. The V end was cut by 0 bases, the J end by 0 bases, with 14 bases between. CDR3 in amino acids: CASSQEKSQAPNYGYTF. CDR3 sequence (DNA): TGCGCCAGCAGCCAAGAAAAGTCACAGGCACCTAACTATGGCTACACCTTC.

V gene TRBV7-2 combines with J gene TRBJ1-4; 7 bases match TRBD1. The CDR3 contains 15 residues. Looked up from germline, CDR1 is SGHTA and CDR2 is FQGNSA. Trimming at V came to 2 bases and at J to 7 bases, leaving 7 bases not matched to a gene. Here the CDR3 reads CASSLFSGGIEKLFF. CDR3 in DNA: TGTGCCAGCAGCTTATTTTCAGGGGGAATTGAAAAACTGTTTTTT.

The chain is built from TRBV7-2 and TRBJ1-4, with 7 nucleotides matching TRBD1. The CDR3 is made up of 15 amino acids. Unmatched junction bases numbered 7, after V lost 4 bases and J lost 5 bases. Germline V gene sequence: CDR1 SGHTA, CDR2 FQGNSA. The CDR3 reads CASSSRTGANEKLFF. The CDR3 nucleotides read TGTGCCAGCAGCTCCCGGACAGGAGCGAATGAAAAACTGTTTTTT.